This TCR beta chain is from a study of CD8 T cells in ankylosing spondylitis. As the method for making TCR beta libraries, quantitative 5'-RACE with molecular barcodes was used. TCRdb processed the 5' RACE reads anew with MiXCR; each CDR3 protein has one entry. This table holds more than 650,000 distinct CDR3 sequences, about 12% found once. Notes on the study in general: Previous work reported some of these motif variants in the synovial fluid and blood of reactive arthritis. The clones that were linked to disease were reported to be significantly enriched in matched synovial fluid samples from ankylosing spondylitis patients. Characteristic of ankylosing spondylitis blood, it appeared, was a TCR beta motif comprising fewer than 10 highly homologous variants. Disease-linked clones displayed a CD8+ phenotype and appeared relatively rarely in peripheral blood.

From germline, CDR1 is SNHLY and CDR2 FYNNEI. The CDR3 is made up of 12 amino acids. Trimming removed 4 bases from V and 7 bases from J; junction bases left unmatched: 3. Comments on this clonotype: Antigen: not known.

The clonotype comes from a male donor with ankylosing spondylitis. The chain uses TRBV2 and TRBJ1-1; TRBD1 aligns across 7 bases. The material sequenced was blood, either unsorted or a sorted T cell fraction (not recorded which). The CDR3 DNA is TGTGCCAGCAGTGGGACAGGAGGTGAAGCTTTCTTT. It specifies CASSGTGGEAFF.